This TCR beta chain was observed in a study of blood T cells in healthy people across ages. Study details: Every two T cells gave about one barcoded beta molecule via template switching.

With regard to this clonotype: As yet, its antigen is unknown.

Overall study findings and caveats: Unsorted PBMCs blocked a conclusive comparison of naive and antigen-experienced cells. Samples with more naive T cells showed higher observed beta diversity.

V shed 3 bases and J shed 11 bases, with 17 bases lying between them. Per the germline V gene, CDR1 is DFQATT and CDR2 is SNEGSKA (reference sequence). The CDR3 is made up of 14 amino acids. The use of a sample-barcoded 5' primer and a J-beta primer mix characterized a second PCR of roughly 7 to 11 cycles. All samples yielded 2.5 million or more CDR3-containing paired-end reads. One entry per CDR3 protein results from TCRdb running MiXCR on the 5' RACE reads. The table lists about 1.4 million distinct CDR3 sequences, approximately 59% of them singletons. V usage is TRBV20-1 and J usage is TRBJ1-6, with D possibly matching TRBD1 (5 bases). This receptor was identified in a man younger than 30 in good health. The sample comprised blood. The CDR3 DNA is TGCAGTGCTAGGGCGTGGGACCCCACTACACCCCTCCACTTT. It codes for CSARAWDPTTPLHF.